The rows below give T cell receptor beta chains drawn from one sample of a study of blood T cell repertoires in COVID-19. Clones were sequenced by immunoSEQ multiplex PCR, and TCRdb holds only the in-frame ones, with some missing. The data contain some 250,000 clones, 91% of them singletons. Sequencing was done on a sample of PBMCs or T cells enriched from blood (not recorded which). These receptors all stem from a human donor in a cohort exposed to, infected with or recovered from COVID-19 (not recorded which). The donor label of this sample is uncertain. The CDR3 runs from the conserved cysteine through the conserved F or W. The listing skips clone size in some rows; elsewhere it reads once, few, many or a size class.

clone size,V gene,CDR3 protein
-,TRBV7-3,CASSFSGGAYEQYF
-,TRBV3-1/TRBV3-2,CASSQATGAKQYF
-,TRBV18,CASSPTGTGNGYTF
-,TRBV12-5,CASGLGRGLSTDTQYF
-,TRBV24-1,CATSGGTGGGYTF
-,TRBV14,CASSQGPGLVWDTQYF
-,TRBV5-1,CASSFLAGDDNEQFF
-,TRBV7-2,CASSLDGGVSGYTF
-,TRBV5-4,CASSSLTEAFF
-,TRBV28,CASSPDRAANYGYTF
-,TRBV18,CASATGDNYGYTF
-,TRBV15,CATSSLHPIRDSYGYTF
-,TRBV6-5,CASSSGTGREQYF
-,TRBV6-5,CASSYEGRGYTF
-,TRBV11-2,CAGGSTDTQYF
-,TRBV29-1,CSLRGTSGGEANNEQFF
-,TRBV7-2,CASSPWGQPNQPQHF
-,TRBV6-5,CASSLRTALNTEAFF
-,TRBV29-1,CSVGTGTLTEAFF
-,TRBV19,CASSIPGLVYNEQFF
-,TRBV12-3/TRBV12-4,CASSGQGRSPLHF
-,TRBV5-1,CASSHGQGPDTQYF
few,TRBV3-1/TRBV3-2,CASSPGRLEKLFF
-,TRBV28,CASSPDRGMPEAFF
once,TRBV7-2,CASSSIWTAGYTF
few,TRBV11-1,CASSSNIYGYTF